These T cell receptor beta chains were read from a single sample in a study of T cell responses to AZD1222 COVID-19 vaccine. The assay was immunoSEQ multiplex PCR, and TCRdb's table has in-frame clones only and misses some. The sample holds under 150,000 clones, roughly 91% seen once. Sequences were derived from peripheral blood, sampled 28 days after the second AZD1222 dose. All receptors derive from an adult who received the AZD1222 COVID-19 vaccine. CDR3s include the opening cysteine and the closing phenylalanine or tryptophan. A D gene is named only where the DNA matches it firmly. Part of the rows lack a size; the others show once, few, many or a class for expanded clones.

D gene	V gene	J gene	clone size	CDR3 DNA	CDR3 protein
TRBD2	TRBV12-3/TRBV12-4	TRBJ2-7	NA	TGTGCCAGCAGTTTGGTCGGGGGGGACGAGCAGTACTTC	CASSLVGGDEQYF
NA	TRBV12-3/TRBV12-4	TRBJ2-1	NA	TGTGCCAGCAGTTTCCGCAATGAGCAGTTCTTC	CASSFRNEQFF
NA	TRBV1	TRBJ2-7	few	TGCACCAGCAGCCAACAAGGGGCATTATACGAGCAGTACTTC	CTSSQQGALYEQYF
NA	TRBV6-5	TRBJ2-3	NA	TGTGCCAGCGTGGAAGGCAGCCCCACAGATACGCAGTATTTT	CASVEGSPTDTQYF
NA	TRBV27	TRBJ1-5	NA	TGTGCCAGCAGGGCCGGAGGCAATCAGCCCCAGCATTTT	CASRAGGNQPQHF
TRBD2	TRBV3-1/TRBV3-2	TRBJ2-1	NA	TGTGCCAGCAGCCAAGGAGGGTCTAGCGGGAGTATTGTAGGGTACAATGAGCAGTTCTTC	CASSQGGSSGSIVGYNEQFF
NA	TRBV13	TRBJ1-2	NA	TGTGCCAGCAGCTTATCCCTCCGTACCTTAAACTATGGCTACACCTTC	CASSLSLRTLNYGYTF
TRBD1	TRBV5-1	TRBJ1-1	once	TGCGCCAGCAGCTGGGACAGGGACACTGAAGCTTTCTTT	CASSWDRDTEAFF
TRBD1	TRBV2	TRBJ1-2	NA	TGTGCCAGCACTGGGACAGCCGGATGGGGCTACACCTTC	CASTGTAGWGYTF
NA	TRBV5-6	TRBJ2-6	NA	TGTGCCAGCAGAACGGAGGGGGGATCTGGGGCCAACGTCCTGACTTTC	CASRTEGGSGANVLTF
TRBD1	TRBV7-9	TRBJ1-1	NA	TGTGCCAGCAGCTTACATCCGGGACAGGGTAGGTTAGTCAAAGCTTTCTTT	CASSLHPGQGRLVKAFF
TRBD1	TRBV15	TRBJ2-3	NA	TGTGCCACCAGCGGCCAGGCGGACAGGGGGCGGACAGATACGCAGTATTTT	CATSGQADRGRTDTQYF
TRBD1	TRBV2	TRBJ2-7	NA	TGTGCCAGCAGTGAGGCAGGGGGCCACTCCTACGAGCAGTACTTC	CASSEAGGHSYEQYF
NA	TRBV30	TRBJ1-4	NA	TGTGCCTGGAGCCCTGCTAATGAAAAACTGTTTTTT	CAWSPANEKLFF
NA	TRBV19	TRBJ1-1	NA	TGTGCCAGTAGTTTGAGGTTTGCCCCTGAAGCTTTCTTT	CASSLRFAPEAFF
TRBD1	TRBV5-1	TRBJ2-7	NA	TGCGCCAGCAGCACGGGACAGGCAAATACCTACGAGCAGTACTTC	CASSTGQANTYEQYF
TRBD2	TRBV7-6	TRBJ2-3	NA	TGTGCCAGCAGCTTATTACTAGCGGGGAACACAGATACGCAGTATTTT	CASSLLLAGNTDTQYF
NA	TRBV15	TRBJ1-4	NA	TGTGCCACCAGCAGAGGGGTTGGTGAAAAACTGTTTTTT	CATSRGVGEKLFF
NA	TRBV7-2	TRBJ2-5	NA	TGTGCCAGCAGCCCTATAGGGGGGTCCCAAGAGACCCAGTACTTC	CASSPIGGSQETQYF
NA	TRBV7-9	TRBJ1-1	NA	TGTGCCAGCAGCTTAGCTCTGAACACTGAAGCTTTCTTT	CASSLALNTEAFF
NA	TRBV10-1	TRBJ1-5	NA	TGCGCCAGCATAAAGAGAAGGGTGAGTCAGCCCCAGCATTTT	CASIKRRVSQPQHF
TRBD1	TRBV6-5	TRBJ2-1	NA	TGTGCCAGCAGTCCCTCCGGACAGGCCTACAATGAGCAGTTCTTC	CASSPSGQAYNEQFF
NA	TRBV6-1	TRBJ2-1	NA	TGTGCCAGCAGTGAACTACGTGAGCAGTTCTTC	CASSELREQFF
NA	TRBV6-1	TRBJ1-3	NA	TGTGCCAGCAGTGAATCTTTAGGGGGAACAGGGAGCACCATATATTTT	CASSESLGGTGSTIYF
TRBD1	TRBV2	TRBJ1-2	NA	TGTGCCAGCAGTCTGGACAGGGAAGGCGGCTACACCTTC	CASSLDREGGYTF
TRBD1	TRBV9	TRBJ1-3	NA	TGTGCCAGCAGCGACCGGGACAGTTTGTTCTCTGGAAACACCATATATTTT	CASSDRDSLFSGNTIYF
NA	TRBV3-1/TRBV3-2	TRBJ1-2	NA	TGTGCCAGCAGCCACATTTTAGGGGATGGCTACACCTTC	CASSHILGDGYTF
TRBD2	TRBV7-8	TRBJ2-1	NA	TGTGCCAGCAGCTTTGGGACTAGCGACGGTGAGCAGTTCTTC	CASSFGTSDGEQFF
NA	TRBV6-6	TRBJ2-3	NA	TGTGCCAGCACCACCCTATCCCCAGATACGCAGTATTTT	CASTTLSPDTQYF
TRBD1	TRBV2	TRBJ1-4	few	TGTGCCAGCAGCAGACAGGGGGCGACGGGTGAAAAACTGTTTTTT	CASSRQGATGEKLFF
NA	TRBV15	TRBJ1-1	NA	TGTGCCACCAGCAGAGATCAAGGGGACACTGAAGCTTTCTTT	CATSRDQGDTEAFF
NA	TRBV18	TRBJ1-2	NA	TGTGCCAGCTCACCCCGGAGGCAAAACGATGGCTACACCTTC	CASSPRRQNDGYTF
NA	TRBV5-1	TRBJ2-3	NA	TGCGCCAGCAGCTTGGCTTATACGCAGTATTTT	CASSLAYTQYF
NA	TRBV7-9	TRBJ2-7	once	TGTGCCAGCAGCTTAGTTCAGAGCTACGAGCAGTACTTC	CASSLVQSYEQYF
NA	TRBV7-3	TRBJ1-1	NA	TGTGCCAGCAGCTTGGGGGTTGGAACTGAAGCTTTCTTT	CASSLGVGTEAFF
NA	TRBV10-1	TRBJ2-1	NA	TGCGCCAGCAGTGAAGGAAACTTTGCGGGAACCTACAATGAGCAGTTCTTC	CASSEGNFAGTYNEQFF
NA	TRBV2	TRBJ1-5	NA	TGTGCCAGCAGTGCCCAGGGCTCTGGCAATCAGCCCCAGCATTTT	CASSAQGSGNQPQHF
NA	TRBV5-1	TRBJ1-2	NA	TGCGCCAGCAGCTTGGTAACGGTCAACTATGGCTACACCTTC	CASSLVTVNYGYTF
TRBD1	TRBV7-9	TRBJ1-1	NA	TGTGCCAGCAGCTTAGGAGATGGGACAGGAGGGGCTTTCTTT	CASSLGDGTGGAFF
TRBD1	TRBV9	TRBJ1-1	NA	TGTGCCAGCAGCCCCCGGGACAGGGGAGGTATAGCCCTCACTGAAGCTTTCTTT	CASSPRDRGGIALTEAFF
NA	TRBV4-2	TRBJ1-1	NA	TGTGCCAGCAGCCAAGGAACAGTCATGAACACTGAAGCTTTCTTT	CASSQGTVMNTEAFF
NA	TRBV2	TRBJ1-1	NA	TGTGCCAGCAGCGTCTATGGGGGCGGAAGTACTGAAGCTTTCTTT	CASSVYGGGSTEAFF